This T cell receptor beta chain comes out of a study of OX40 agonist ivuxolimab in advanced cancers. General study results and limits: Both CD4+ and CD8+ T cell populations in blood had undergone clonal expansion by week 6 at 0.1 to 3.0 mg/kg.

Clones were sequenced by immunoSEQ multiplex PCR, and TCRdb holds only the in-frame ones, with some missing. The table lists about 74,000 clones, around 83% of them singletons. Regarding this clone: What it binds is unknown.

The CDR3 extends over 14 amino acids. The germline gives CDR1 SGHRS, CDR2 YFSETQ. J lost 8 bases, V lost 2 bases, and 1 base had no gene match. The TCR originated in an adult with an advanced solid tumor such as melanoma, head and neck, liver or kidney cancer. The chain employs TRBV5-1 and TRBJ2-1; TRBD2 aligns across 13 bases. Material: CD4+ or CD8+ T cells sorted from blood, obtained in a trial of the OX40 agonist ivuxolimab. In nucleotides, the CDR3 is TGCGCCAGCAGCTTCGGACTAGCGGGAGATGAGCAGTTCTTC. Translated: CASSFGLAGDEQFF.